The 25 T cell receptor beta chains listed next were all sequenced from one sample in a study of OX40 agonist ivuxolimab in advanced cancers. TCRdb keeps only in-frame clones here, not all; method: immunoSEQ multiplex PCR. Of tens of thousands of clones listed, about 88% were seen once; the top ten hold approximately 0.67%. The sequencing here drew on CD4+ or CD8+ T cells sorted from blood, taken in a trial of the OX40 agonist ivuxolimab. The source of these receptors is an adult with an advanced solid tumor such as melanoma, head and neck, liver or kidney cancer.

This clone was seen only once. J is TRBJ2-3 and V is TRBV19; tentative D call: TRBD1 (5 bases). Deletions cut 5 bases from V and 6 bases from J, with 12 bases between. The CDR3 loop spans 13 amino acids. Germline values: CDR1 LNHDA, CDR2 SQIVND (reference sequence). CDR3 sequence (DNA): TGTGCCAGTAGTCCAGGGCGAAGGGATACGCAGTATTTT. Translating it yields CASSPGRRDTQYF.

The chain links TRBV9 to TRBJ2-7, with a weak D call TRBD2 (6 bases). The CDR3 loop spans 13 amino acids. With 4 bases removed from V and 0 bases from J, the gap between germline ends came to 8 bases. CDR1 and CDR2 from the germline V gene are SGDLS and YYNGEE. For the CDR3, the DNA is TGTGCCAGCAGCCGGGACTCCTCCTACGAGCAGTACTTC. As protein: CASSRDSSYEQYF.

This clone was observed a single time. The genes are TRBV7-9 and TRBJ1-2; 7 bases agree with TRBD1. Germline V gene lookup returns CDR1 SEHNR and CDR2 FQNEAQ (reference sequence). V gave up 0 bases and J gave up 8 bases; unmatched junction bases: 6. CDR3 length equals 14 residues. The CDR3 is CASSLAFPGGGYTF. CDR3 nucleotides: TGTGCCAGCAGCTTAGCCTTCCCAGGGGGAGGCTACACCTTC.

This rearrangement joins TRBV11-2 to TRBJ2-5; no firm D call. Between the trimmed V and J ends, which lost 1 base and 5 bases, there was a span of 14 bases. Germline V gene data show CDR1 as SGHAT and CDR2 as FQNNGV. This CDR3 has 15 residues. CDR3: CASSLGALRRETQYF. CDR3 DNA sequence: TGTGCCAGCAGCTTAGGGGCCCTCCGAAGGGAGACCCAGTACTTC.

The chain couples TRBV7-3 to TRBJ2-3; TRBD2 aligns across 8 bases. This CDR3 has 14 amino acids. V shed 5 bases and J 5 bases; nucleotides not matched to a gene: 6. Per germline, CDR1 SGHTA and CDR2 FQGTGA. CDR3 sequence reads: CASSQTGGRDTQYF. CDR3 nucleotides: TGTGCCAGCAGCCAAACGGGGGGGAGAGATACGCAGTATTTT.

Only a few counts were recorded for this clone. The genes are TRBV21-1 and TRBJ1-5; no check of the table's D call, TRBD1, against the DNA was made. TRBV21-1 is a recognized pseudogene. The CDR3 is made up of 15 amino acids. CDR3 amino acids: CARFPGYRVGQPQHF. Here the CDR3 DNA reads TGTGCCAGGTTTCCGGGTTACAGGGTCGGTCAGCCCCAGCATTTT.

This chain joins TRBV6-1 and TRBJ2-7; 10 bases fit TRBD2. CDR1 MNHNS and CDR2 SASEGT come from the germline V gene. J lost 10 bases, V lost 5 bases, and 11 bases had no gene match. The CDR3 contains 14 residues. In DNA, the CDR3 is TGTGCCAGCAGTTTAGAGACTAGCGGGCCCTTTCAGTACTTC. Translated, it gives CASSLETSGPFQYF.

The V gene is TRBV11-2, the J gene TRBJ1-2, with D possibly TRBD1 on 5 matching bases. The CDR3 is 15 amino acids. Germline lookup yields CDR1 SGHAT and CDR2 FQNNGV. V lost 5 bases and J lost 8, with 21 bases in between. The DNA for the CDR3 is TGTGCCAGCAGCCCCATAATGACAGCCGTATGGGGCTACACCTTC. It encodes CASSPIMTAVWGYTF. The variable domain in full, completed from reference TRBV11-2 and TRBJ1-2, reads EAGVAQSPRYKIIEKRQSVAFWCNPISGHATLYWYQQILGQGPKLLIQFQNNGVVDDSQLPKDRFSAERLKGVDSTLKIQPAKLEDSAVYLCASSPIMTAVWGYTFGSGTRLTVV.

The J gene is TRBJ2-5, the V gene TRBV19, with D tentatively TRBD2 (6 bases). Germline V gives CDR1 LNHDA, CDR2 SQIVND (reference sequence). Trimming took 6 bases from V and 5 from J, leaving 19 bases between them. This CDR3 has 15 residues. The chain's CDR3 is CASRESSLRGETQYF. The CDR3 DNA reads TGTGCCAGTAGAGAGTCTTCCTTACGGGGGGAGACCCAGTACTTC.

The chain recombines TRBV28 with TRBJ1-1, with a weak D call TRBD1 (6 bases). Trimming removed 4 bases at V and 4 bases at J, with 13 bases between. The CDR3 has 14 amino acids. Per germline, CDR1 MDHEN and CDR2 SYDVKM. The CDR3 region is CASSSWTASTEAFF. CDR3 nucleotides: TGTGCCAGCAGTTCTTGGACAGCAAGCACTGAAGCTTTCTTT.

This chain links TRBV14 with TRBJ2-1; 10 nucleotides line up with TRBD2. CDR1 and CDR2 (germline): SGHDN, FVKESK. The CDR3 covers 16 residues. V was clipped by 1 base and J by 4 bases; unmatched bases: 4. The CDR3 is CASSQVSGRNYNEQFF. In DNA form, the CDR3 reads TGTGCCAGCAGCCAAGTTAGCGGGAGGAATTACAATGAGCAGTTCTTC.

The V gene is TRBV15, the J gene TRBJ2-1; TRBD2 matches 11 bases. The trim removed 1 base at V and 6 bases at J, leaving 5 bases unmatched. The germline V gene has CDR1 LNHNV and CDR2 YYDKDF (reference sequence). This CDR3 is 16 amino acids long. CDR3 in DNA: TGTGCCACCAGCAGAGTTCTAGCGGGGGGCCTCAATGAGCAGTTCTTC. It yields the protein CATSRVLAGGLNEQFF.

This clone was seen a handful of times. The V call is TRBV11-2, the J call TRBJ1-2; 8 bases are a match to TRBD1. V shed 5 bases, J shed 8 bases, and the junction held 10 bases outside the gene matches. This CDR3 contains 14 residues. Germline assignment: CDR1 SGHAT and CDR2 FQNNGV. The chain's CDR3 is CASSLLGQGEGYTF. Written as DNA, the CDR3 is TGTGCCAGCAGCCTTCTCGGACAGGGTGAGGGCTACACCTTC.

This chain links TRBV25-1 with TRBJ2-7, with D unresolved. V dropped 0 bases and J dropped 8 bases, with 8 bases sitting between them. The CDR3 loop spans 12 amino acids. Germline CDR1 is MGHDK and CDR2 is SYGVNS. DNA of the CDR3: TGTGCCAGCAGTGAATATATGGGCCAGCAGTACTTC. It specifies CASSEYMGQQYF.

The chain couples TRBV29-1 to TRBJ2-7; 8 nucleotides agree with TRBD1. Germline-derived CDR1 and CDR2 are SQVTM and ANQGSEA. The CDR3 is made up of 12 amino acids. The junction had 3 bases not matched to a gene; V was cut back by 5 bases and J by 3 bases. CDR3 protein: CSVWTGIYEQYF. CDR3 in DNA: TGCAGCGTTTGGACAGGGATCTACGAGCAGTACTTC.

This clone was counted only a few times. The chain links TRBV4-1 to TRBJ1-5, with 8 bases fitting TRBD1. The length of the CDR3 is 14 residues. Trimming took 2 bases from V and 7 from J; bases not matched to a gene: 4. Germline V gene sequence: CDR1 MGHRA, CDR2 YSYEKL. For the CDR3, the DNA is TGCGCCAGCAGCCAACGGACAGGGATACAGCCCCAGCATTTT. It translates to CASSQRTGIQPQHF.

This CDR3 reads CASSGPQTGNTIYF. The CDR3 coding sequence is TGTGCCAGCTCAGGGCCTCAAACTGGAAACACCATATATTTT. The chain employs TRBV18 and TRBJ1-3; no definite D call. CDR1 is KGHSH, CDR2 LQKENI, per germline. CDR3 length equals 14 residues. V dropped 5 bases and J dropped 2 bases, with 10 bases sitting between them.

This clone was counted a few times. J is TRBJ1-2 and V is TRBV5-6; D is uncertain. CDR3 size: 13 residues. The germline gives CDR1 SGHDT, CDR2 YYEEEE. The V gene lost 4 bases and the J gene lost 7 bases, with 14 bases spanning the gap. The CDR3, as DNA: TGTGCCAGCAGCGCAGGAGGAGGTCGTGGCTACACCTTC. Translated, it gives CASSAGGGRGYTF.

This clone was detected a few times. This chain uses TRBV28 with TRBJ2-6; a possible D gene is TRBD1 (5 bases). The CDR3 loop spans 16 amino acids. Germline loops: CDR1 MDHEN, CDR2 SYDVKM. The V and J ends lost 2 bases and 0 bases respectively, with 8 bases between them. As DNA, the CDR3 is TGTGCCAGCAGTTTAAGGGGAATCTCTGGGGCCAACGTCCTGACTTTC. It specifies CASSLRGISGANVLTF.

The chain combines TRBV28 with TRBJ1-2; 10 bases are shared with TRBD1. V dropped 3 bases and J dropped 2; count of bases not matched to a gene: 6. CDR3 length equals 16 residues. The germline V gene encodes CDR1 MDHEN and CDR2 SYDVKM. The CDR3 region is CASSFRGTGENYGYTF. The CDR3 DNA reads as TGTGCCAGCAGTTTTCGGGGGACAGGGGAGAACTATGGCTACACCTTC.

The chain uses TRBV25-1 and TRBJ2-1; 11 nucleotides line up with TRBD2. Looked up from germline, CDR1 is MGHDK and CDR2 is SYGVNS. The CDR3 has 17 amino acids. The ends lost 6 bases at V and 9 bases at J; junction bases unmatched: 16. CDR3 DNA: TGTGCCAGCAGCGCTCCGTATAGCGGGAGGGCCGGGGGTGAGCAGTTCTTC. Translation: CASSAPYSGRAGGEQFF.

This chain joins TRBV2 and TRBJ2-3; either TRBD1 or TRBD2 may fit D (6 bases each). V was pared by 7 bases and J by 7 bases, with 12 bases between. Germline V CDR1 and CDR2: SNHLY, FYNNEI. The CDR3 is made up of 12 amino acids. The CDR3 DNA is TGTGCCAGCATGGGGGCGGGGAATACGCAGTATTTT. Residues: CASMGAGNTQYF. Together with reference TRBV2 and TRBJ2-3, the CDR3 gives the full variable domain: EPEVTQTPSHQVTQMGQEVILRCVPISNHLYFYWYRQILGQKVEFLVSFYNNEISEKSEIFDDQFSVERPDGSNFTLKIRSTKLEDSAMYFCASMGAGNTQYFGPGTRLTVL.

This clone was seen once. This sequence joins TRBV4-3 and TRBJ2-2, with D possibly TRBD2 on 5 matching bases. Trimming pared 2 bases from V and 3 bases from J, leaving 13 bases between. Germline V lookup: CDR1 LGHNA, CDR2 YSLEER. This CDR3 has 16 amino acids. CDR3 nucleotides: TGCGCCAGCAGCCAATACCCCGGGGTGGACACCGGGGAGCTGTTTTTT. Protein sequence: CASSQYPGVDTGELFF.

This clone was seen only a few times. The chain carries TRBV18 and TRBJ2-4, with D possibly TRBD1 on 6 matching bases. Germline V gene lookup returns CDR1 KGHSH and CDR2 LQKENI. The CDR3 extends over 15 amino acids. The V end was cut by 3 bases, the J end by 5 bases, with 14 bases between. DNA of the CDR3: TGTGCCAGCTCACCCCGGACAGTCGCGGAAAACATTCAGTACTTC. Amino acids: CASSPRTVAENIQYF.

CDR3 protein: CASSEEDRGITEAFF. CDR3 DNA sequence: TGTGCCAGCAGCGAGGAGGACAGGGGGATCACTGAAGCTTTCTTT. The J gene is TRBJ1-1, the V gene TRBV6-1; 10 bases fit TRBD1. Trimming at V came to 6 bases and at J to 4 bases, leaving 8 bases not matched to a gene. Germline CDR1 and CDR2: MNHNS and SASEGT. The CDR3 length is 15 residues.